A single TCR beta chain is shown here with its context. CDR1 is SGHDT and CDR2 is YYEEEE in the germline V gene. V was trimmed by 0 bases and J by 2 bases, leaving 12 bases between them. The length of the CDR3 is 16 residues. The data belong to a study of T-cell memory formation after mild COVID-19. Study-level background: Clustering of TCRs was largely donor specific.

A single record per CDR3 protein comes from TCRdb applying MiXCR to the 5' RACE reads. The sample yields approximately 300,000 distinct CDR3 sequences, about a sixth seen once. The chain recombines TRBV5-6 with TRBJ1-5, with TRBD1 as a possible D gene (6 bases). Sequencing was performed on PBMCs or a T cell subset sorted from them (not recorded which). The source of this sequence is a man between 18 and 35 years old who had mild COVID-19 (a few samples of this study predate the infection). Cell type and time point are not known. CDR3 coding DNA: TGTGCCAGCAGCTTGGGTGCGGGGGCTCGCAATCAGCCCCAGCATTTT. The encoded protein is CASSLGAGARNQPQHF.